This T cell receptor (beta chain) is from a study of cytomegalovirus exposure and HLA in healthy donors (dated by TCRdb to 2017 to 2019). Some background on the complete study: An earlier analysis of under 600 of the donors reported more than 250 Gb of sequence data and approximately 110 million unique TCR beta sequences from about 180 million T cells. About five DR-DQ haplotypes were handled as single units for association and clustering because linkage in the cohort was strong. Donor age, sex, ethnicity and CMV serostatus were compiled alongside the repertoire data. In the later analysis, no new phenotypic data were used to find candidate immune exposures; instead, reliance was placed on TCR beta sequences and their occurrence across donors. The number of typed donors differed by locus: about 629-640 for A, B, C, DRB1 and DQB1; approximately 520 for DQA1; some 590 for DPA1; and around 490 for DPB1. To predict cytomegalovirus infection status, the study combined high-throughput TCR immunosequencing, statistical association of individual TCRs with disease status, and machine learning. Class I and class II HLA loci were covered by the typing at four-digit resolution. Using immunosequencing, the study profiled T cell repertoires from approximately 700 subjects and related those repertoires to cytomegalovirus serostatus. A separate validation cohort of 90 to 150 different subjects was used in addition to the roughly 640-subject first cohort. A later genetic analysis took genome-wide SNP genotypes for about 65% of the roughly 670 donors and used that subset as a discovery cohort. In an earlier analysis of 500 to 650 of the donors, high-throughput TCR beta sequencing was used to judge whether each TCR beta V gene segment behaved as functional or pseudogenic. Across 300 to 400 genotyped donors of the cohort, an average of roughly 250,000 unique TCR beta nucleotide sequences per donor were sequenced, and approximately 17% of those sequences were non-productive. Of the 300 to 500 genotyped donors, more than 75% were placed in the genetic ancestry cluster associated with self-reported Caucasian donors. To study patterns of TCR occurrence, a later analysis re-analyzed previously published TCR beta repertoires from 500 to 850 donors and added high-resolution HLA genotyping. The study aimed to test whether cataloging public T cell receptors could reveal signatures of past pathogen exposure. All discovery cohort repertoires had been generated on a single sequencing platform. An early release covering approximately 600 HLA-typed donors comprised about 300 gigabases of sequencing data and approximately 80 million unique TCR sequences.

V loses 5 bases of germline sequence and J loses 6 bases, and the interval between the two ends is 11 bases. CDR1 and CDR2 (SGHTA, FQGNSA) derive from the germline V gene. The CDR3 contains 13 residues, cysteine and phenylalanine counted. Only CDR3 DNA is held: 39 bases, read in frame from base 1. The paper's findings and limits, for the study overall: Immune exposure information for the cohort was limited to CMV serostatus. Most TCR sequences were observed very rarely across donors, whereas some public TCRs were present in many individuals. Three of the identified cytomegalovirus-associated TCR beta chains were confirmed in vitro to be specific for cytomegalovirus antigens. Some IMGT-functional V segments, including TRBV6-2 and TRBV6-3, could not be told apart with the 87-base-pair reads, so those segments were excluded. A later analysis found that most CMV-associated TCR beta chains appeared HLA-restricted, with HLA associations seemingly driven largely by CMV exposure. In a later analysis, HLA-associated TCR beta chains showed more clonal expansion and lower generation probabilities than non-associated chains that were equally common. A later genetic analysis reported fewer N-insertions in productive TCRs among donors in an Asian-associated ancestry cluster than the approximately 670-donor mean. Because HLA typing was unavailable for some donors at each locus, only the typed subset was used in association tests. Presence/absence analyses assumed roughly uniform sequencing depth across donors, an assumption that may not hold. An earlier analysis of approximately 530 of the donors showed that most TCR beta V segments appeared in productive rearrangements either about 90% or about 30% of the time, which broadly matched IMGT annotations. In a later genetic analysis, a missense DCLRE1C variant was associated with V-gene and J-gene trimming of TCR beta chains, and the association was replicated in an independent cohort. Linkage disequilibrium might explain the correlated functional status among segregating V segments, but an unknown experimental factor could not be excluded. At a false discovery rate of 0.05, a later analysis linked around 15,000 TCR beta sequences to specific HLA alleles. In a later analysis, several top co-occurrence clusters were reported to appear linked to parvovirus B19, influenza, CMV and Epstein-Barr virus. A further reported finding was that TCR beta sequences accurately predicted the HLA-A and HLA-B alleles for most subjects in the first cohort. In both the original and validation cohorts, the classifier was reported to diagnose cytomegalovirus status with high specificity and sensitivity. Because counts were too low, seventeen rarely observed V segments, including chromosome 9 orphons, were left out of the earlier analysis of 500 to 650 of the donors. Assigning TCR associations to individual alleles was difficult when HLA alleles, especially DR and DQ, strongly co-occurred. In a later analysis, the rate of TCR association differed among HLA loci, with DRB1 alleles having the most associated TCRs and HLA-C alleles having the fewest. A cluster of highly shared sequence variants was judged likely to represent a technical artifact of the sequencing pipeline. Only TCR beta chains were sequenced in this cohort, and the absence of alpha or paired-chain data limited detectable features. In the study, about 150 TCR beta chains were listed as associated with cytomegalovirus. The authors suggested that the approach could potentially be extended to other disease states and immunological phenotypes.

The cohort consisted of approximately 690 healthy bone marrow donors. All cohort members were sampled while nominally healthy, although unrecorded immune exposures were likely present. The donor was CMV seronegative and was included in the group of a few hundred seronegative cohort members. A peripheral blood sample was collected from each donor, and TCR beta sequencing was performed on peripheral blood mononuclear cells. Genomic DNA extraction from the blood cell samples was performed with the Qiagen DNeasy Blood Extraction Kit. This clone appeared once. Its recognized antigen is unknown. No quality values exist for individual bases; no much larger clone is one base distant. The library was produced with the immunoSEQ multiplex PCR assay. A mixture of 60 forward primers for TCR Vbeta segments and 13 reverse primers for TCR Jbeta segments was used in the multiplex PCR. Amplification of the CDR3 region of rearranged TCR beta genes was performed with a multiplex PCR assay on genomic DNA. The amplified TCR beta libraries were sequenced on the Illumina HiSeq System as 87-base-pair reads. Regarding the original processing steps: Across the 670 or so repertoires, a later analysis counted around 80 million unique TCR beta chains, 9 million to 14 million of which were shared by at least two donors. Raw reads were error-corrected and collapsed into unique sequences by a nearest-neighbor algorithm in which closely related sequences were merged to remove PCR and sequencing errors. To assign V, D and J gene segments, CDR3 sequences were aligned to IMGT reference sequences. For a sequence to be retained, a match of at least six nucleotides was required to both a V gene segment and a J gene segment. Rearrangements were classified as productive when the CDR3 lacked stop codons and remained in frame with V and J, and all other rearrangements were classified as non-productive. CDR3 was defined according to IMGT convention as the region running from the second conserved V-encoded cysteine to the conserved J-encoded phenylalanine. The earlier analysis of 587 of the donors excluded sequences that lacked an unambiguous match to a single V gene segment. An earlier analysis of 587 of the donors classified V segments as functional when productive rearrangements were above 56.7% and as segregating when the standard deviation between donors was above 5%. A statistical classification framework was built for diagnosing cytomegalovirus status from the catalog of TCR beta chain sequences. A later analysis assigned V and J genes by comparing TCR nucleotide sequences with IMGT/GENE-DB human TR gene sequences. A later analysis assigned CDR3 sequences and most-parsimonious VDJ recombination scenarios with the TCRdist pipeline. A later analysis defined each TCR beta chain by its CDR3 amino acid sequence plus V-gene family, and excluded reads lacking a unique V-gene family. As a way to deal with suspected cross-contamination and a sequencing artifact, a later analysis dropped nearly 600 nucleotide sequences that were highly shared and had low generation probability. In a later analysis, a clonal expansion index was calculated for each public chain from normalized within-repertoire ranks of inferred template counts. In a later analysis, generation probabilities were computed with a VDJ recombination model fitted to out-of-frame rearrangements, and the resulting probabilities were checked against IGoR. A later analysis scored TCR-TCR, TCR-HLA and TCR-CMV co-occurrence with hypergeometric tests, applying a repertoire-size bias correction to TCR pairs. False discovery rates were estimated in a later analysis by permuting HLA or CMV assignments 20 times. In a later analysis, co-occurring TCRs were grouped using DBSCAN, and TCRdist sequence similarity was added for clustering within HLA-allele-positive subsets. For co-occurrence clustering, repertoires with fewer than 30,000 or more than 120,000 public chains were excluded, along with roughly five repertoires with anomalous nucleotide sharing. Sourced from immuneACCESS, this table was stored by TCRdb with only in-frame sequences that have V and J called. A share of the clones is absent; for the studies checked, an unresolved V gene accounts for under half, and the remainder has no known explanation. That table is the source of V, J and clone size, and D and trimming were worked out from the DNA. The sample profile shows around 130,000 clones; roughly 77% of them were found once. The ten top clones hold approximately 5% of the sample.

Sequencing was done on a sample of PBMCs. This TCR was sampled from a young man in good health and CMV-seronegative. This sequence uses TRBV7-2 and TRBJ2-1; a weak D assignment points to TRBD1 (5 bases agree). The DNA reads as follows: TGTGCCAGCAGCAAAACAGGACGCAATGAGCAGTTCTTC. This yields the protein CASSKTGRNEQFF. The full variable domain, completed from the reference TRBV7-2 and TRBJ2-1 proteins outside the CDR3, reads GAGVSQSPSNKVTEKGKDVELRCDPISGHTALYWYRQSLGQGLEFLIYFQGNSAPDKSGLPSDRFSAERTGGSVSTLTIQRTQQEDSAVYLCASSKTGRNEQFFGPGTRLTVL.